Sequencing of this TCR beta chain was carried out in a study of cytomegalovirus exposure and HLA in healthy donors (dated by TCRdb to about 2017). With regard to the full study: An earlier analysis of roughly 500 of the donors reported 276 Gb of sequence data and 117 million unique TCR beta sequences obtained from some 200 million T cells. Roughly 300 gigabases of sequencing data and around 80 million unique TCR sequences made up an early release that covered over 550 HLA-typed donors. Of the 350 to 450 genotyped donors, approximately 80% were placed in the genetic ancestry cluster associated with self-reported Caucasian donors. The study aimed to test whether cataloging public T cell receptors could reveal signatures of past pathogen exposure. The study profiled the T cell repertoires of some 610 subjects by immunosequencing and related them to cytomegalovirus serostatus. A separate validation cohort of over 95 different subjects was used in addition to the approximately 670-subject first cohort. To predict cytomegalovirus infection status, the study combined high-throughput TCR immunosequencing, statistical association of individual TCRs with disease status, and machine learning. To study patterns of TCR occurrence, a later analysis re-analyzed previously published TCR beta repertoires from 650 to 750 donors and added high-resolution HLA genotyping. Rather than using new phenotypic data, the later analysis identified candidate immune exposures from TCR beta sequences and from how often those sequences occurred across donors. An earlier analysis of several hundred of the donors applied high-throughput TCR beta sequencing to assess whether each TCR beta V gene segment acted as functional or pseudogenic. Donor age, sex, ethnicity and CMV serostatus were collected together with the repertoire data. In a later genetic analysis, genome-wide SNP genotypes for about 65% of the roughly 700 donors were used, and that subset was treated as a discovery cohort. All discovery cohort repertoires had been generated on a single sequencing platform. HLA typing included class I and class II loci at four-digit resolution. The number of donors typed differed by locus, with about 629-630 for A, B, C, DRB1 and DQB1, around 500 for DQA1, 606 for DPA1, and roughly 450 for DPB1. Because of strong linkage in the cohort, five DR-DQ haplotypes were treated as single units for association and clustering. On average, 235,054 unique TCR beta nucleotide sequences were sequenced per donor among 350 to 400 genotyped donors of the cohort, with roughly 20% of those sequences being non-productive.

The cohort comprised 550 to 700 healthy bone marrow donors. At the time of sampling, every cohort member was nominally healthy, though immune exposures that went unrecorded were likely present. The donor tested CMV seropositive and was one of the 289 seropositive cohort members. A peripheral blood sample was provided by each donor, and peripheral blood mononuclear cells were used for TCR beta sequencing. The Qiagen DNeasy Blood Extraction Kit was used to extract genomic DNA from the blood cell samples. Study-level results and caveats: A further reported finding was that TCR beta sequences accurately predicted the HLA-A and HLA-B alleles for most subjects in the first cohort. Sequencing depth was assumed to be roughly uniform across donors in the presence/absence analyses, though that assumption may not hold. Assigning TCR associations to individual alleles was difficult when HLA alleles, especially DR and DQ, strongly co-occurred. Because counts were too low, about 15 rarely observed V segments, including chromosome 9 orphons, were left out of the earlier analysis of about 500 of the donors. A later analysis found that TCR association rates varied across HLA loci, with DRB1 alleles showing the most associated TCRs and HLA-C alleles the fewest. Only TCR beta chains were sequenced in this cohort, and the absence of alpha or paired-chain data limited detectable features. HLA typing was unavailable for some donors at each locus, so association tests used only the typed subset. Correlated functional status among segregating V segments might reflect linkage disequilibrium, but an unknown experimental factor could not be ruled out. The authors suggested that the approach could potentially be generalized to other disease states and immunological phenotypes. Broadly in line with IMGT annotations, most TCR beta V segments showed up in productive rearrangements about 90% or about 30% of the time in an earlier analysis of a few hundred of the donors. For the cohort, immune exposure information was limited to CMV serostatus. Most TCR sequences were observed very rarely across donors, whereas some public TCRs were present in many individuals. At a false discovery rate of 0.05, a later analysis linked some 18,000 TCR beta sequences to specific HLA alleles. In vitro tests confirmed that a few of the cytomegalovirus-associated TCR beta chains recognize cytomegalovirus antigens. The classifier was reported to diagnose cytomegalovirus status with high specificity and sensitivity in both the original cohort and the validation cohort. A cluster of highly shared sequence variants was judged likely to represent a technical artifact of the sequencing pipeline. A later analysis reported that several top co-occurrence clusters appeared linked to parvovirus B19, influenza, CMV and Epstein-Barr virus. A later genetic analysis associated a missense DCLRE1C variant with V-gene and J-gene trimming of TCR beta chains, and an independent cohort replicated the association. In a later analysis, most CMV-associated TCR beta chains were found to appear HLA-restricted, with HLA associations seemingly driven largely by CMV exposure. Some IMGT-functional V segments, including TRBV6-2 and TRBV6-3, could not be distinguished by the 87-base-pair reads and were therefore excluded. In a later analysis, HLA-associated TCR beta chains showed more clonal expansion and lower generation probabilities than non-associated chains that were equally common. A later genetic analysis reported fewer N-insertions in productive TCRs among donors in an Asian-associated ancestry cluster than the roughly 620-donor mean. The study listed approximately 150 TCR beta chains as associated with cytomegalovirus.

On this clone: What antigen it recognizes has not been identified. It has no much larger one-base neighbor in the sample; base qualities were not kept.

The germline V gene yields MNHNS for CDR1 and SASEGT for CDR2. The junction shows trimming of 2 bases on V and 4 bases on J, plus 11 bases between the germline ends. From cysteine to phenylalanine, the CDR3 is 15 amino acids long. The retained sequence is limited to the CDR3, 45 bases, with the frame set at the first base. Library method: the immunoSEQ multiplex PCR assay. For the multiplex PCR, a mixture combining 60 forward primers for TCR Vbeta segments and 13 reverse primers for TCR Jbeta segments was used. Amplification of the CDR3 region of rearranged TCR beta genes was performed with a multiplex PCR assay on genomic DNA. The amplified TCR beta libraries were sequenced on the Illumina HiSeq System as 87-base-pair reads. Per the source publication's procedure: Across the 500 to 850 repertoires, a later analysis counted 60 million to 90 million unique TCR beta chains, 9 million to 14 million of which were shared by at least two donors. To remove PCR and sequencing errors, raw reads were error-corrected and collapsed into unique sequences using a nearest-neighbor algorithm that merged closely related sequences. To assign V, D and J gene segments, CDR3 sequences were aligned to IMGT reference sequences. For a sequence to be retained, a match of at least six nucleotides was required to both a V gene segment and a J gene segment. A rearrangement counted as productive if the CDR3 had no stop codons and remained in frame with V and J, and every other rearrangement counted as non-productive. Following IMGT convention, CDR3 was defined as the stretch from the second conserved V-encoded cysteine to the conserved J-encoded phenylalanine. Sequences without an unambiguous match to a single V gene segment were excluded from the earlier analysis of several hundred of the donors. An earlier analysis of under 750 of the donors called V segments functional above 56.7% productive rearrangements and segregating when the between-donor standard deviation exceeded 5%. A statistical classification framework was built for diagnosing cytomegalovirus status from the catalog of TCR beta chain sequences. In a later analysis, V and J genes were assigned by comparing TCR nucleotide sequences against IMGT/GENE-DB human TR gene sequences. In a later analysis, CDR3 sequences and most-parsimonious VDJ recombination scenarios were assigned using the TCRdist pipeline. In a later analysis, each TCR beta chain was defined by its CDR3 amino acid sequence together with its V-gene family, and reads lacking a unique V-gene family were excluded. In a later analysis, several hundred highly shared, low-generation-probability nucleotide sequences were removed to address suspected cross-contamination and a sequencing artifact. In a later analysis, a clonal expansion index for each public chain was calculated from normalized within-repertoire ranks of inferred template counts. In a later analysis, generation probabilities were computed using a VDJ recombination model fitted to out-of-frame rearrangements, and the results were checked against IGoR. A later analysis scored TCR-TCR, TCR-HLA and TCR-CMV co-occurrence with hypergeometric tests, applying a repertoire-size bias correction to TCR pairs. To estimate false discovery rates, a later analysis permuted the HLA or CMV assignments 20 times. A later analysis grouped co-occurring TCRs with DBSCAN, adding TCRdist sequence similarity when clustering within HLA-allele-positive subsets. For co-occurrence clustering, repertoires with fewer than 30,000 or more than 120,000 public chains were excluded, along with five or six repertoires with anomalous nucleotide sharing. The clones in this table, taken by TCRdb from immuneACCESS, are in-frame only. Not every clone is retained; where verified, under half of the shortfall comes from an unresolved V gene, and the cause of the rest is unknown. Clonal size and the V and J genes are those of that table, whereas D and trimming came from the DNA. A total of 100,000 or so clones appear in this sample, less than 80% of them only once. Jointly, the top ten make up over 3.5% of the sample.

This chain joins TRBV6-1 to TRBJ1-4; there is no confident call for the D gene. This TCR was sampled from a man aged 25 to 40 in good health and CMV-seropositive. Input material: PBMCs. The nucleotides are TGTGCCAGCAGTGAAACGGAACAGATTAATGAAAAACTGTTTTTT. The translation is CASSETEQINEKLFF.